A selection of T cell receptor beta chains follows, all from one sample in a study of shared clonotypes between healthy human individuals. Method: immunoSEQ multiplex PCR; TCRdb's copy keeps in-frame clones and lacks some. The data contain over 700,000 clones, 72% of them singletons. Sequencing was performed on memory CD4+ T cells sorted from blood. These receptors were taken from a woman in her twenties or thirties in good health. CDR3s include the opening cysteine and the closing phenylalanine or tryptophan. The order of the fields is V gene, J gene, CDR3 protein.

v_gene: TRBV14; j_gene: TRBJ2-7; CDR3aa: CASSVAGGGEQYF
v_gene: TRBV2; j_gene: TRBJ2-7; CDR3aa: CASSVLGYYEQYF
v_gene: TRBV2; j_gene: TRBJ1-1; CDR3aa: CASRLQGNTEAFF
v_gene: TRBV5-6; j_gene: TRBJ1-1; CDR3aa: CASSLTPNTEAFF
v_gene: TRBV6-1; j_gene: TRBJ1-1; CDR3aa: CASSDRERVNTEAFF
v_gene: TRBV11-2; j_gene: TRBJ1-2; CDR3aa: CASSFLTDPVGGYTF
v_gene: TRBV10-3; j_gene: TRBJ2-4; CDR3aa: CAISSNDIQYF
v_gene: TRBV5-1; j_gene: TRBJ2-2; CDR3aa: CASSLDGSGRGTGELFF
v_gene: TRBV2; j_gene: NA; CDR3aa: CASSEIFKKASEQYF
v_gene: TRBV11-2; j_gene: TRBJ2-3; CDR3aa: CASSLQSSGTGDTQYF
v_gene: TRBV18; j_gene: TRBJ1-4; CDR3aa: CASSKLLDRREEKLFF
v_gene: TRBV27; j_gene: TRBJ2-5; CDR3aa: CASSKGQGQETQYF
v_gene: TRBV7-8; j_gene: TRBJ1-5; CDR3aa: CASSRQRDQPQHF
v_gene: TRBV5-8; j_gene: TRBJ1-3; CDR3aa: CASSLQGALRNTIYF
v_gene: TRBV18; j_gene: TRBJ2-1; CDR3aa: CASSPPVRGERNEQFF
v_gene: TRBV28; j_gene: TRBJ1-3; CDR3aa: CASRREASGNTIYF
v_gene: TRBV15; j_gene: NA; CDR3aa: CATSSPSYEQYF
v_gene: TRBV11-2; j_gene: TRBJ2-7; CDR3aa: CASSLARDTQYF
v_gene: TRBV5-1; j_gene: TRBJ2-1; CDR3aa: CASSRGRAHNEQFF
v_gene: TRBV12-5; j_gene: TRBJ2-1; CDR3aa: CASGSILSSGRAVNEQFF
v_gene: TRBV5-6; j_gene: TRBJ1-5; CDR3aa: CASSLSAGNQPQHF
v_gene: TRBV19; j_gene: TRBJ1-1; CDR3aa: CASSPGHGNTEAFF
v_gene: TRBV25-1; j_gene: TRBJ2-1; CDR3aa: CASSEGSNPYNEQFF
v_gene: TRBV5-1; j_gene: TRBJ2-7; CDR3aa: CASSLQGGPYEQYF
v_gene: TRBV28; j_gene: TRBJ1-3; CDR3aa: CASRSYGGSGNTIYF
v_gene: TRBV7-2; j_gene: TRBJ2-3; CDR3aa: CASSFRGRTDTQYF
v_gene: TRBV7-2; j_gene: TRBJ2-3; CDR3aa: CASSLELVSDTQYF
v_gene: TRBV19; j_gene: TRBJ1-4; CDR3aa: CASRNTDRGREKLFF
v_gene: TRBV2; j_gene: TRBJ1-1; CDR3aa: CASSREKVGVTEAFF
v_gene: TRBV18; j_gene: TRBJ2-1; CDR3aa: CASSPQGTSYNEQFF
v_gene: TRBV27; j_gene: TRBJ1-2; CDR3aa: CASSSGRNYGYTF
v_gene: TRBV28; j_gene: TRBJ1-5; CDR3aa: CASSEGVSDQPQHF
v_gene: TRBV5-5; j_gene: TRBJ2-7; CDR3aa: CASSLNFYSGSSYEQYF
v_gene: TRBV25-1; j_gene: TRBJ2-7; CDR3aa: CASRGTTYEQYF
v_gene: TRBV30; j_gene: TRBJ2-7; CDR3aa: CACTPKRGGNYEQYF
v_gene: TRBV10-2; j_gene: TRBJ2-1; CDR3aa: CASRDPNEVQFF
v_gene: TRBV9; j_gene: TRBJ2-1; CDR3aa: CASRPGGSSYNEQFF
v_gene: TRBV19; j_gene: TRBJ2-7; CDR3aa: CASSFSGSNYEQYF
v_gene: TRBV7-9; j_gene: TRBJ2-7; CDR3aa: CASSLSNGRASEQYF
v_gene: TRBV2; j_gene: TRBJ1-3; CDR3aa: CASSDGLGDGNTIYF
v_gene: TRBV2; j_gene: TRBJ1-1; CDR3aa: CASSERGGNTEAFF
v_gene: TRBV7-9; j_gene: TRBJ2-7; CDR3aa: CASSPSGISSYEQYF
v_gene: TRBV11-1; j_gene: TRBJ2-5; CDR3aa: CASSSYILGRETQYF
v_gene: TRBV5-1; j_gene: TRBJ2-7; CDR3aa: CASSPDGATNYYEQYF
v_gene: TRBV29-1; j_gene: TRBJ2-3; CDR3aa: CSVEITSGSTDTQYF
v_gene: TRBV5-8; j_gene: TRBJ2-1; CDR3aa: CASSPGTTPSSYNEQFF
v_gene: TRBV25-1; j_gene: TRBJ1-4; CDR3aa: CASSGRFNEKLFF
v_gene: TRBV7-2; j_gene: TRBJ2-1; CDR3aa: CASSGSGRSRNEQFF
v_gene: TRBV28; j_gene: TRBJ2-5; CDR3aa: CASSSNAPGETQYF
v_gene: TRBV9; j_gene: TRBJ2-2; CDR3aa: CASSEGWLTGELFF
v_gene: TRBV5-1; j_gene: TRBJ2-7; CDR3aa: CASSQTTSSYEQYF
v_gene: TRBV5-4; j_gene: TRBJ1-4; CDR3aa: CASSRGQGSAREKLFF
v_gene: TRBV7-2; j_gene: TRBJ2-3; CDR3aa: CASSLTPQGGNTDTQYF
v_gene: TRBV28; j_gene: TRBJ2-7; CDR3aa: CASSLYRTYEQYF
v_gene: TRBV6-1; j_gene: TRBJ1-5; CDR3aa: CASRTGGNSNQPQHF
v_gene: TRBV5-1; j_gene: TRBJ2-7; CDR3aa: CASSARGTSGRTSPYEQYF
v_gene: TRBV6-1; j_gene: TRBJ2-5; CDR3aa: CASSERGSGRSKETQYF
v_gene: TRBV18; j_gene: TRBJ1-5; CDR3aa: CASSPGHPQPQHF
v_gene: TRBV11-2; j_gene: TRBJ2-7; CDR3aa: CASSPQRALSNYEQYF